This TCR beta chain was sequenced during a study of blood T cell repertoires in COVID-19. The method was immunoSEQ multiplex PCR; TCRdb's version includes in-frame clones alone and lacks a portion of them. This table holds around 70,000 clones, over 70% found once. The receptor was isolated from a man aged 70-80 years with acute or convalescent COVID-19. Sample: peripheral blood.

The CDR3 DNA reads TGTGCCAGCAGCCCCGGGGGGGGAAACACCATATATTTT. The encoded protein is CASSPGGGNTIYF. The chain joins TRBV7-9 to TRBJ1-3; the D gene is possibly TRBD1 (5 bases). In germline, CDR1 is SEHNR, CDR2 FQNEAQ (reference sequence). This CDR3 comprises 13 residues. Trimming took 5 bases from V and 4 from J, leaving 9 bases between them.